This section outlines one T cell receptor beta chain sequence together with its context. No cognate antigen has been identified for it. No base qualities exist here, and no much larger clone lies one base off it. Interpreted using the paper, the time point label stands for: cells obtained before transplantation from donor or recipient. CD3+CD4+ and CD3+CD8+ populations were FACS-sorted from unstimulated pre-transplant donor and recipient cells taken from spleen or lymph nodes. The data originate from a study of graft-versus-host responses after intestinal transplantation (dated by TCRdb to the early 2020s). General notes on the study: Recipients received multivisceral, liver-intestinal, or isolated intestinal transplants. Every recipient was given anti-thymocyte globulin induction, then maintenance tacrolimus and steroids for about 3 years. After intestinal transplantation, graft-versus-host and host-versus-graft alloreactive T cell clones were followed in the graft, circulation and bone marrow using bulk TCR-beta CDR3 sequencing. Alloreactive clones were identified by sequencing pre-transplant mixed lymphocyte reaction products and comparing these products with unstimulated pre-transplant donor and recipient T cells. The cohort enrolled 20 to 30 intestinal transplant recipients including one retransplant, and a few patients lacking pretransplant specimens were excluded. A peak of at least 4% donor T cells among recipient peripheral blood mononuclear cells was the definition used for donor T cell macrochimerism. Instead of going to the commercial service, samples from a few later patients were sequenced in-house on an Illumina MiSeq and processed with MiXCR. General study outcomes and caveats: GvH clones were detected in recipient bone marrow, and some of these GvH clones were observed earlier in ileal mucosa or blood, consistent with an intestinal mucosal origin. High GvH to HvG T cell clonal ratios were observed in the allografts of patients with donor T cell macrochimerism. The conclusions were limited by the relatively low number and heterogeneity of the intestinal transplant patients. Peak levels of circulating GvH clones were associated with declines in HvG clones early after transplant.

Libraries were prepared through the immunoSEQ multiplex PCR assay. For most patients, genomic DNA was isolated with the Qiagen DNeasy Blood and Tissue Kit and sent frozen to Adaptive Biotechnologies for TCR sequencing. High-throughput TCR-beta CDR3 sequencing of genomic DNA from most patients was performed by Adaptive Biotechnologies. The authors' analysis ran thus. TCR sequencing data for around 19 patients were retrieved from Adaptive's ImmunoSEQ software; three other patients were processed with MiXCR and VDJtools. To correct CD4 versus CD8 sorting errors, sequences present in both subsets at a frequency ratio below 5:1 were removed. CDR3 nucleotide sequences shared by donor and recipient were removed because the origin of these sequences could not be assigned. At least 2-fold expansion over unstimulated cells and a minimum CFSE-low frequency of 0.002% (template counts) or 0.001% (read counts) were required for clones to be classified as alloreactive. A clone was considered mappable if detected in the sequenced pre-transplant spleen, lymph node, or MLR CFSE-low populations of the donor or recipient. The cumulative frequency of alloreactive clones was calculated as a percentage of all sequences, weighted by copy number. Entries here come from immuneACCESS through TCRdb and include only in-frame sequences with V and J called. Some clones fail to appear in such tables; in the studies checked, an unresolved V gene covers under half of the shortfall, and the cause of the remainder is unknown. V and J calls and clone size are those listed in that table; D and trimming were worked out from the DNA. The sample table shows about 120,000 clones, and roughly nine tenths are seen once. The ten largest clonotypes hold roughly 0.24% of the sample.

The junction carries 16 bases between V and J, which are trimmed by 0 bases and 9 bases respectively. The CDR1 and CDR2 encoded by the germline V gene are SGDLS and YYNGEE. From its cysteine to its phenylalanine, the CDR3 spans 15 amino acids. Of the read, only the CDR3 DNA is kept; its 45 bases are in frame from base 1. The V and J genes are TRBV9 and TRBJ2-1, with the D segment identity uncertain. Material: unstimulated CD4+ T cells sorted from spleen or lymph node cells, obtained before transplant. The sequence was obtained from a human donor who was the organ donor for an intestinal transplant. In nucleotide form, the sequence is TGTGCCAGCAGCGTAGATGGGTCCCTTTTAGGTGAGCAGTTCTTC. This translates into CASSVDGSLLGEQFF.